This entry is about one T cell receptor (beta chain). Its antigen is still unknown. The V and J ends lost 4 bases and 3 bases, in that order; junction bases with no gene match: 8. This CDR3 comprises 15 residues. This sample stems from a study of OX40 agonist ivuxolimab in advanced cancers. Study details: Administration of intravenous ivuxolimab to patients occurred every 2 weeks at 0.01 to 10 mg/kg. Notes on the study in general: Some nonresponders additionally presented with little normalized T-cell clonal expansion.

Assay used: immunoSEQ multiplex PCR; TCRdb lists only in-frame clones, some missing. This sample has roughly 91,000 clones, with roughly 90% found just once. This clonotype was sampled from an adult with an advanced solid tumor such as melanoma, head and neck, liver or kidney cancer. The rearrangement joins TRBV23-1 to TRBJ2-7; 8 bases are shared with TRBD1. TRBV23-1 is designated an ORF whose function remains uncertain. Sequencing used CD4+ or CD8+ T cells sorted from blood, obtained in a trial of the OX40 agonist ivuxolimab. CDR3 loop: CASSRATGEDYEQYF. The CDR3 DNA follows: TGCGCCAGCAGTCGGGCGACAGGGGAAGACTACGAGCAGTACTTC.